The next 27 T cell receptor beta chains were all read from a single sample in a study of T cells in localized non-small cell lung cancer. Clones were read by immunoSEQ multiplex PCR, and TCRdb kept only the in-frame ones, dropping some. This sample has 50,000 or so clones, with 80% found just once. The input for sequencing was PBMCs, taken before any cancer treatment. These receptors came from a woman aged 40-69 years with stage II lung adenocarcinoma.

This chain connects TRBV7-9 to TRBJ2-1; D is perhaps TRBD1 (5 bases). Between the trimmed V and J ends, which lost 1 base and 4 bases, there was a span of 11 bases. The germline V gene has CDR1 SEHNR and CDR2 FQNEAQ (reference sequence). This CDR3 comprises 15 residues. Here the CDR3 reads CASSLVSGFYNEQFF. CDR3 bases: TGTGCCAGCAGCTTAGTGTCAGGGTTTTACAATGAGCAGTTCTTC.

The rearrangement uses TRBV6-6 and TRBJ1-3, with 9 positions matching TRBD1. Germline V CDR1 and CDR2: MNHNY, SVGAGI (reference sequence). CDR3 length: 15 residues. Trimming cost V 7 bases and J 6 bases; bases outside gene matches: 10. The CDR3 sequence is CASTLTGGSENTIYF. The DNA for the CDR3 is TGTGCCAGCACTCTGACAGGGGGGAGTGAAAACACCATATATTTT.

The CDR3 sequence is CSVEVATNEKLFF. DNA for the CDR3: TGCAGCGTTGAGGTAGCAACTAATGAAAAACTGTTTTTT. The chain has TRBV29-1 and TRBJ1-4, with D hard to call. Trimming stripped 3 bases from V and 0 bases from J, with 5 bases between. The CDR3 extends over 13 amino acids. Germline CDR1 SQVTM, CDR2 ANQGSEA. The full variable domain, its missing parts supplied by reference TRBV29-1 and TRBJ1-4, is SAVISQKPSRDICQRGTSLTIQCQVDSQVTMMFWYRQQPGQSLTLIATANQGSEATYESGFVIDKFPISRPNLTFSTLTVSNMSPEDSSIYLCSVEVATNEKLFFGSGTQLSVL.

The CDR3 sequence is CASSRGTVLTGANVLTF. CDR3 sequence (DNA): TGTGCCAGCAGCAGAGGGACGGTTCTTACTGGGGCCAACGTCCTGACTTTC. The chain combines TRBV9 with TRBJ2-6, with D perhaps given as TRBD1 or TRBD2 (5 bases each). The CDR3 has 17 amino acids. Germline CDR1 SGDLS, CDR2 YYNGEE. V dropped 4 bases and J dropped 2 bases, with 16 bases sitting between them.

This clone has more than one count but fewer than ten. J is TRBJ1-1 and V is TRBV6-1, with D unclear. CDR3 length: 14 residues. CDR1 and CDR2 (germline): MNHNS, SASEGT. Trimming stripped 5 bases from V and 1 base from J, with 11 bases between. Written as DNA, the CDR3 is TGTGCCAGCAGTAAGGGCCAGCGGAACACTGAAGCTTTCTTT. Translation: CASSKGQRNTEAFF.

This clone came up once. This sample includes further DNA sequences coding for the same CDR3. The rearrangement uses TRBV14 and TRBJ1-1; D is unresolved. Trimming shortened V by 1 base and J by 3 bases, and 6 bases separated the two germline ends. Germline CDR1 and CDR2: SGHDN and FVKESK. The CDR3 spans 13 residues. In DNA, the CDR3 is TGTGCCAGCAGCCAAGTGCGGGACACTGAAGCTTTCTTT. It specifies CASSQVRDTEAFF.

The J gene is TRBJ1-1, the V gene TRBV9, with 7 bases that match TRBD1. This CDR3 contains 17 residues. CDR1 is SGDLS and CDR2 is YYNGEE in the germline V gene. V lost 4 bases and J lost 1; bases outside the gene matches: 13. Here the CDR3 reads CASSPRQGGPRNTEAFF. The CDR3 DNA reads TGTGCCAGCAGCCCCCGACAGGGAGGTCCTCGGAACACTGAAGCTTTCTTT.

This chain connects TRBV19 to TRBJ1-2, with a tentative D call TRBD1 (5 bases). Germline-derived CDR1 and CDR2 are LNHDA and SQIVND (reference sequence). This CDR3 has 14 residues. V was trimmed by 5 bases and J by 4 bases, leaving 14 bases between them. CDR3 bases: TGTGCCAGTAGTGGGACGGATTTATTCTATGGCTACACCTTC. This gives the protein CASSGTDLFYGYTF.

This clone was recorded only once. The chain joins TRBV10-3 to TRBJ2-3; no clear D. Germline values: CDR1 ENHRY, CDR2 SYGVKD. The CDR3 length is 13 residues. Trimming took off 6 bases at V and 4 bases at J, with 11 bases between the two ends. The CDR3 sequence is CAIRGSLADTQYF. The CDR3 nucleotides are TGTGCCATCAGGGGTTCCCTGGCAGATACGCAGTATTTT.

V usage is TRBV28 and J usage is TRBJ1-5, with 8 nucleotides matching TRBD1. Germline V lookup: CDR1 MDHEN, CDR2 SYDVKM. The V gene end was trimmed by 4 bases and the J gene end by 2 bases; junction bases not matched to a gene: 7. This CDR3 region has 16 residues. The CDR3 spells CASSSSTGGGNQPQHF. CDR3 nucleotides: TGTGCCAGCAGTTCATCCACAGGGGGGGGCAATCAGCCCCAGCATTTT.

The chain uses TRBV11-1 and TRBJ2-5; 8 bases align to TRBD2. Germline V gene data show CDR1 as SGHAT and CDR2 as FQDESV (reference sequence). This CDR3 has 15 amino acids. V was clipped by 1 base and J by 5 bases; unmatched bases: 6. The CDR3 DNA is TGTGCCAGCAGCTTAGAGTCGGGACTAGAGGAGACCCAGTACTTC. Translating it yields CASSLESGLEETQYF.

The chain carries TRBV7-9 and TRBJ1-4; D is ambiguous. The CDR3 is 12 amino acids. The germline V gene encodes CDR1 SEHNR and CDR2 FQNEAQ (reference sequence). The germline V and J ends were trimmed by 1 base and 7 bases, with 4 bases remaining between them. The CDR3 sequence is CASSLGPEKLFF. DNA of the CDR3: TGTGCCAGCAGCTTAGGCCCTGAAAAACTGTTTTTT.

This clone was seen once. The chain employs TRBV12-5 and TRBJ2-3; 9 nucleotides align to TRBD1. This CDR3 spans 15 amino acids. The trim removed 6 bases at V and 3 bases at J, leaving 7 bases unmatched. Per germline, CDR1 LGHNT and CDR2 FRNRAP. As DNA, the CDR3 is TGTGCTAGTGGGGACACAGGGGGCGGAACAGATACGCAGTATTTT. Encoded protein: CASGDTGGGTDTQYF.

In this sample, this clone turned up once. The chain uses TRBV7-2 and TRBJ2-2; 7 positions match TRBD2. V lost 3 bases to trimming and J lost 3 bases; unmatched junction nucleotides: 4. The CDR3 totals 15 residues. Germline lookup yields CDR1 SGHTA and CDR2 FQGNSA. CDR3 loop: CASSFSGGDTGELFF. The CDR3 bases are TGTGCCAGCAGCTTCTCTGGGGGGGACACCGGGGAGCTGTTTTTT.

V usage is TRBV5-1 and J usage is TRBJ2-7; D gene uncertain. Trimming cost V 0 bases and J 2 bases, with 6 bases left between them. Germline V gene data show CDR1 as SGHRS and CDR2 as YFSETQ. This CDR3 is 13 amino acids long. The CDR3 nucleotides read TGCGCCAGCAGCTTGGACAGAGCCTACGAGCAGTACTTC. Amino acids: CASSLDRAYEQYF.

The CDR3 coding sequence is TGTGCCTGGAGTGCGGGAATCCAGTACTTC. Translating it yields CAWSAGIQYF. This rearrangement joins TRBV30 to TRBJ2-5; D may be TRBD2 (5 bases). V lost 1 base to trimming and J lost 10 bases, with 7 bases between them. Germline V gives CDR1 GTSNPN, CDR2 SVGIG (reference sequence). This CDR3 spans 10 amino acids.

V gene TRBV12-5 combines with J gene TRBJ1-3; D ambiguous. The CDR3 runs 14 residues. Trimming shortened V by 6 bases and J by 0 bases, and 9 bases separated the two germline ends. Germline CDR1 reads LGHNT; CDR2 reads FRNRAP. The CDR3 loop is CASGGGVSGNTIYF. CDR3 nucleotide sequence: TGTGCTAGTGGCGGCGGGGTCTCTGGAAACACCATATATTTT.

The CDR3 protein is CASRTGGMNTEAFF. CDR3 bases: TGTGCCAGCAGAACCGGGGGAATGAACACTGAAGCTTTCTTT. The chain carries TRBV6-6 and TRBJ1-1, with a weak D call TRBD1 (5 bases). Deletions cut 6 bases from V and 0 bases from J, with 11 bases between. Germline CDR1 is MNHNY and CDR2 is SVGAGI (reference sequence). The length of the CDR3 is 14 residues.

The chain is built from TRBV28 and TRBJ1-1, with a possible D match to TRBD1 (5 bases). The CDR3 length is 14 residues. Per germline, CDR1 MDHEN and CDR2 SYDVKM. V was shortened by 4 bases and J by 9 bases, with 18 bases between the two germline ends. Here the CDR3 reads CASSSTTSGTKAFF. CDR3 nucleotide sequence: TGTGCCAGCAGTTCAACCACCTCGGGGACGAAAGCTTTCTTT.

This clone is medium-sized (0.01 to 0.1%) within its sample. V and J are TRBV6-1 and TRBJ1-5, with 7 bases aligning to TRBD1. The CDR3 is made up of 15 amino acids. Germline CDR1 is MNHNS and CDR2 is SASEGT. V dropped 1 base and J dropped 1; count of bases not matched to a gene: 1. The DNA of the CDR3 is TGTGCCAGCAGTGAAGTAGGGGGCAGCAATCAGCCCCAGCATTTT. Translation gives CASSEVGGSNQPQHF.

The rearrangement links TRBV28 to TRBJ1-5, with D perhaps matching TRBD1 (6 bases). The CDR3 contains 17 residues. V lost 7 bases, J lost 2 bases, and 21 bases lay in between. In germline, CDR1 is MDHEN, CDR2 SYDVKM. The CDR3 region is CASIGGDLQGGNQPQHF. CDR3 DNA sequence: TGTGCCAGCATCGGCGGGGATCTACAGGGTGGCAATCAGCCCCAGCATTTT.

CDR3 DNA: TGTGCCTGGAGTGTGGGAGGGGGACGGACTGAAGCTTTCTTT. Amino acid sequence: CAWSVGGGRTEAFF. The chain has TRBV30 and TRBJ1-1; D perhaps matches TRBD1 (6 bases). This CDR3 spans 14 amino acids. Trimming stripped 0 bases from V and 5 bases from J, with 13 bases between. Germline V CDR1 and CDR2: GTSNPN, SVGIG (reference sequence). The whole variable domain, remainder taken from reference TRBV30 and TRBJ1-1, is SQTIHQWPATLVQPVGSPLSLECTVEGTSNPNLYWYRQAAGRGLQLLFYSVGIGQISSEVPQNLSASRPQDRQFILSSKKLLLSDSGFYLCAWSVGGGRTEAFFGQGTRLTVV.

This clone was detected once. The chain employs TRBV5-6 and TRBJ1-2; 9 nucleotides line up with TRBD1. CDR1 and CDR2 from the germline V gene are SGHDT and YYEEEE. The CDR3 consists of 15 residues. The V segment lost 5 bases and the J segment 2 bases; nucleotides outside the gene matches: 7. As DNA, the CDR3 is TGTGCCAGCAGAAAAGGGGACAGGGTCAACTATGGCTACACCTTC. As protein: CASRKGDRVNYGYTF.

The chain uses TRBV5-4 and TRBJ1-1, with a tentative D call TRBD1 (5 bases). In germline, CDR1 is SGHNT, CDR2 YYREEE (reference sequence). The CDR3 extends over 12 amino acids. V lost 0 bases to trimming and J lost 8 bases, with 8 bases between them. The DNA for the CDR3 is TGTGCCAGCAGCTTGGGAGGGGAGGAAGCTTTCTTT. Amino acids: CASSLGGEEAFF.

V gene TRBV29-1 combines with J gene TRBJ2-1, with D maybe TRBD1 (6 bases). V was trimmed by 2 bases and J by 0 bases, leaving 11 bases between them. This CDR3 region has 15 residues. The germline CDR1 and CDR2 sequences are SQVTM and ANQGSEA. The CDR3 loop is CSVELQGYSYNEQFF. Here the CDR3 DNA reads TGCAGCGTTGAATTACAGGGCTACTCCTACAATGAGCAGTTCTTC.

Only one count was recorded for this clone. This chain connects TRBV30 to TRBJ1-4; possible D gene TRBD1, 5 bases. CDR1 GTSNPN and CDR2 SVGIG come from the germline V gene (reference sequence). V gave up 0 bases and J gave up 6 bases, with 8 bases separating them. CDR3 length: 13 residues. This CDR3 reads CAWSVQADEKLFF. The CDR3 region has the DNA TGTGCCTGGAGTGTACAGGCTGATGAAAAACTGTTTTTT.

This clone was counted a single time. The chain joins TRBV4-2 to TRBJ2-7; TRBD2 matches at 15 bases. CDR3 length: 18 amino acids. V gave up 4 bases and J gave up 3 bases; unmatched junction bases: 10. Germline lookup yields CDR1 LGHNA and CDR2 YNFKEQ. This chain's CDR3 is CASSLVGGTSGGLYEQYF. The CDR3 DNA reads TGTGCCAGCAGCCTAGTCGGGGGGACTAGCGGGGGGCTCTACGAGCAGTACTTC.